The clone carrying this T cell receptor (beta chain) has more than one count but fewer than ten. The CDR3 contains 19 residues. Looked up from germline, CDR1 is SEHNR and CDR2 is FQNEAQ (reference sequence). The V segment lost 5 bases and the J segment 1 base; nucleotides outside the gene matches: 13. This sample was included in a study of beta chain features in type 1 diabetes. Background on the study: Approximately 100 million sorted cells were examined across all samples.

Since all of the isolated RNA was reverse transcribed, expressed TCRB transcripts were what got sequenced. Some clones are missing from TCRdb's copy, which holds only in-frame ones; the method was immunoSEQ multiplex PCR. The sample holds hundreds of thousands of clones, roughly 16% seen once. V and J are TRBV7-9 and TRBJ2-6, with TRBD2 identical over 8 bases. Sequencing was done on a sample of naive CD4+ T cells from blood. The source of this sequence is a man aged 18 to 30 in good health. CDR3 nucleotide sequence: TGTGCCAGCAGCCCCGCCCGGGGGGGATCTGTATCTGGGGCCAACGTCCTGACTTTC. Its translation: CASSPARGGSVSGANVLTF.